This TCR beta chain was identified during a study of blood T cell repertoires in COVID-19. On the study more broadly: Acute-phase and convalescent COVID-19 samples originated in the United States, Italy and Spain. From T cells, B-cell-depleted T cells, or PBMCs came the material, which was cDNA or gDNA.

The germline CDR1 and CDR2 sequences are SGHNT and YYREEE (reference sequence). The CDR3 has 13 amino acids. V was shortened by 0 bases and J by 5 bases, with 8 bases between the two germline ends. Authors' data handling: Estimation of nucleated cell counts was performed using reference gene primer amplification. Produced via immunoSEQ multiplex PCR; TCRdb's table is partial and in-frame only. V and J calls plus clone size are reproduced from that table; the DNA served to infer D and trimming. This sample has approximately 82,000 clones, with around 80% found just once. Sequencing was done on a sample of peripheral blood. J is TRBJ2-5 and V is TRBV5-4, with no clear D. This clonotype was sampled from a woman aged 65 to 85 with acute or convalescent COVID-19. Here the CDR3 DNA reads TGTGCCAGCAGCTTGGGACTGTTGGAGACCCAGTACTTC. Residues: CASSLGLLETQYF. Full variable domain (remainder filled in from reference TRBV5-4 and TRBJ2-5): ETGVTQSPTHLIKTRGQQVTLRCSSQSGHNTVSWYQQALGQGPQFIFQYYREEENGRGNFPPRFSGLQFPNYSSELNVNALELDDSALYLCASSLGLLETQYFGPGTRLLVL.